This T cell receptor beta chain was retrieved from a study of blood T cell repertoires in COVID-19. The CDR3 contains 14 residues. V lost 1 base, J lost 6 bases, and 12 bases lay in between. Per the germline V gene, CDR1 is SGHTA and CDR2 is FQGNSA. The assay was immunoSEQ multiplex PCR, and TCRdb's table has in-frame clones only and misses some. The sample records approximately 92,000 clones, 87% being singletons. This clone was recorded a few times. V and J are TRBV7-2 and TRBJ1-1; D not certain. This receptor was taken from a woman aged 60-70 years with COVID-19, enrolled during active disease. The sample was peripheral blood. CDR3 coding DNA: TGTGCCAGCAGCTTAGGAGGGCGCAGGTCTGAAGCTTTCTTT. Encoded protein: CASSLGGRRSEAFF.